This T cell receptor (beta chain) was observed in a study of vaccination effects on CD4 cells after COVID-19. Trimming cost V 3 bases and J 0 bases, with 11 bases left between them. The germline gives CDR1 WSHSY, CDR2 SAAADI. CDR3 size: 16 residues. This clone has only a few counts. As yet, its antigen is unknown. This table comes from immunoSEQ multiplex PCR, and its TCRdb copy is limited to in-frame clones, with some not included. The sample consists of over 65,000 clones, approximately 71% of them appearing once. Subsequent to a culture period of under twelve days, CD4+ T cells were isolated. The TCR was taken from a human donor who received a COVID-19 vaccine. Sequences were derived from CD4+ T cells from PBMCs cultured without peptide, sampled before COVID-19 vaccination. This rearrangement joins TRBV10-2 to TRBJ2-2, with D maybe TRBD1 (6 bases). The chain's CDR3 is CASSDFGQTNTGELFF. The CDR3 region has the DNA TGCGCCAGCAGTGATTTCGGACAGACGAACACCGGGGAGCTGTTTTTT.